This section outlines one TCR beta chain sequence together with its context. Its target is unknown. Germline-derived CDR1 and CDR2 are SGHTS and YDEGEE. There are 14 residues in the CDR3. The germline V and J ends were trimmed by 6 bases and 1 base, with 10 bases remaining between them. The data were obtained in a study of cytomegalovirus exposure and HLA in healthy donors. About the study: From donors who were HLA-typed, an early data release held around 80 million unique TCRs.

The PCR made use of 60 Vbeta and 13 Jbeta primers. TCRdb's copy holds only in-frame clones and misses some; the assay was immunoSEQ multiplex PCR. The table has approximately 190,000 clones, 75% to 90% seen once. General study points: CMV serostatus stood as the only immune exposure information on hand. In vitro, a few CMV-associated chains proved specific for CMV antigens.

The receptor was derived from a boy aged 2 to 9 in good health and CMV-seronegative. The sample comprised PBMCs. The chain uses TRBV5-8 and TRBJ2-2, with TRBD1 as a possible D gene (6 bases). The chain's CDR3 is CASTFRGNTGELFF. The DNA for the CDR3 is TGTGCCAGCACTTTCAGGGGGAACACCGGGGAGCTGTTTTTT.